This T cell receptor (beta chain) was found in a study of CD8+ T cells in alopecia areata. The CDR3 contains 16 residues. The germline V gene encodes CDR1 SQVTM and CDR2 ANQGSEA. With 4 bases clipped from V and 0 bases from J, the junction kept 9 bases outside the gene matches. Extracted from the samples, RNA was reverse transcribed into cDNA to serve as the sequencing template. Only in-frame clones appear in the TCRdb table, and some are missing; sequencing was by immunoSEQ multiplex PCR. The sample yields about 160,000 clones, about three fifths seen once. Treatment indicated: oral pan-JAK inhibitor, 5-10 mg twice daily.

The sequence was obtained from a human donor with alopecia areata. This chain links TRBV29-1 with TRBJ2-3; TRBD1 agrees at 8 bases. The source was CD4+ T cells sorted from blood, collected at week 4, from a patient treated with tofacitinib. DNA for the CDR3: TGCAGCGTTGGGACAGGGCCGGATCCTAGCACAGATACGCAGTATTTT. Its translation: CSVGTGPDPSTDTQYF.